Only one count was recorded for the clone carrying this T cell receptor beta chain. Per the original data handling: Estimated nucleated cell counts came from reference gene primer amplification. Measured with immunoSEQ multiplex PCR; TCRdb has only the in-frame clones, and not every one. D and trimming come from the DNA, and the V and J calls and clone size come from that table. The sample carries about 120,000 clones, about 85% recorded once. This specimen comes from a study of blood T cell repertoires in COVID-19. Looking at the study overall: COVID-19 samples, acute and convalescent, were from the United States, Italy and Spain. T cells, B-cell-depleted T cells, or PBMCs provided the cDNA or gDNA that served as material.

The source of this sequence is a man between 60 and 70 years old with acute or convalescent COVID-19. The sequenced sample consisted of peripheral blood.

The CDR3 sequence is CASSYGEGWNEQFF. The CDR3 coding sequence is TGTGCCAGCAGTTACGGGGAGGGTTGGAATGAGCAGTTCTTC. The chain uses TRBV6-2 or TRBV6-3 and TRBJ2-1, with 7 bases aligning to TRBD2. J lost 7 bases, V lost 2 bases, and 5 bases had no gene match. This CDR3 spans 14 amino acids. Germline loops: CDR1 MNHEY, CDR2 SVGEGT.